A selection of T cell receptor beta chains follows, all from one sample in a study of post-analysis software for immune sequencing data. TCRdb reprocessed the PCR reads with MiXCR, giving one entry per CDR3 protein. The sample includes approximately 770,000 distinct CDR3 sequences, just over 45% seen only once; the top ten take 4% to 5%. The material sequenced was blood. The receptors here all came from a girl between 10 and 17 years old with multiple sclerosis. Each CDR3 is given with its conserved first and last residue. The D gene is left open where the match is weak. The listing skips clone size in some rows; elsewhere it reads once, few, many or a size class.

size	J	D	V	DNA	CDR3
NA	TRBJ2-4	NA	TRBV20-1	TGCAGCGCTCGAGGGGGGCTAAATCTCGGAAACATTCAGTACTTC	CSARGGLNLGNIQYF
many	TRBJ2-3	TRBD2	TRBV9	TGTGCCAGCAGCGTAGCGATAGCGGGAGGTGGAGATACGCAGTATTTT	CASSVAIAGGGDTQYF
NA	TRBJ2-7	NA	TRBV28	TGTGCCAGCAGTTTCGGGGGAGGCTCCGAGCAGTACTTC	CASSFGGGSEQYF
few	TRBJ1-2	NA	TRBV6-5	TGTGCCAGCAGCCCCTCCTGGAATAACTATGGCTACACCTTC	CASSPSWNNYGYTF
NA	TRBJ2-5	NA	TRBV9	TGTGCCAGCAGCAAATGGACCGCTCAAGAGACCCAGTACTTC	CASSKWTAQETQYF
few	TRBJ1-1	NA	TRBV7-9	TGTGCCAGCAGACCGGGACATACGAACACTGAAGCTTTCTTT	CASRPGHTNTEAFF
NA	TRBJ2-2	TRBD1	TRBV6-1	TGTGCCAGCAGCCCGACAGGGATTTCCGGGGAGCTGTTTTTT	CASSPTGISGELFF
few	TRBJ2-5	NA	TRBV4-1	TGCGCCAGCAGCCTATCCCTTTCCAGTGGGAGTGGAGAGACCCAGTACTTC	CASSLSLSSGSGETQYF
NA	TRBJ2-1	TRBD2	TRBV5-1	TGCGCCAGCAGCATGGGGGGGACCTACAATGAGCGGTTCTTC	CASSMGGTYNERFF
few	TRBJ2-1	TRBD1	TRBV6-2/TRBV6-3	TGTGCCAGCAGTTACCCCCAGGGACAGAACATTTACAATGAGCAGTTCTTC	CASSYPQGQNIYNEQFF
NA	TRBJ2-1	NA	TRBV4-3	TGCGCCAGCAGCCAAGAACACTACAATGAGCAGTTCTTC	CASSQEHYNEQFF
few	TRBJ2-7	NA	TRBV15	TGTGCCACCAGCAGAGAGAAGGAGGGAGCCTACGAGCAGTACTTC	CATSREKEGAYEQYF
NA	TRBJ1-2	NA	TRBV6-5	TGTGCCAGCAGTTACTCGAGTACCTATGGCTGCACCTTC	CASSYSSTYGCTF
NA	TRBJ1-1	NA	TRBV7-9	TGTGCCAGCAGCTTATTCCAGGGCTGGAACACTGAAGCTTTCTTT	CASSLFQGWNTEAFF
NA	TRBJ2-5	NA	TRBV27	TGTGCCAGCAGTTTATATGCCGGGGGAGAGACCCAGTACTTC	CASSLYAGGETQYF
NA	TRBJ2-1	TRBD2	TRBV20-1	TGCAGTGCTACCACAGCAGGACTAGTAGGGGTAGATGAGCAGTTCTTC	CSATTAGLVGVDEQFF
few	TRBJ2-7	NA	TRBV4-2	TGTGCCAGCAGCTGGGGCGGGATGGCCTACGAGCAGTACTTC	CASSWGGMAYEQYF
few	TRBJ2-7	TRBD1	TRBV5-5	TGTGCCAGCAGCCTTACCGGGACAGGAAACCACGAGCAGTACTTC	CASSLTGTGNHEQYF
NA	TRBJ2-1	TRBD2	TRBV20-1	TGCAGTGCTACCGCTAGCGGGACAGACTCCTACAATGAGCAGTTCTTC	CSATASGTDSYNEQFF
NA	TRBJ2-5	TRBD2	TRBV5-1	TGCGCCAGCAGCCGGCGGGGGGAAGAGACCCAGTACTTC	CASSRRGEETQYF
NA	TRBJ1-2	TRBD1	TRBV27	TGTGCCAGCAGTTCAACGCCTCCCGGGACAGGAATAACTAACTATGGCTACACCTTC	CASSSTPPGTGITNYGYTF
NA	TRBJ2-5	NA	TRBV6-5	TGTGCCCTGGGTGAACTTACGGAGACCCAGTACTTC	CALGELTETQYF
NA	TRBJ1-2	NA	TRBV6-5	TGTGCCAGCAGTTACCGAAAGGACCGCCAAAGGGGTGGCTACACCTTC	CASSYRKDRQRGGYTF
NA	TRBJ1-1	TRBD1	TRBV5-1	TGCGCCAGCAGCTTGCCCCGGACAGGGACGGCTGAAGCTTTCTTT	CASSLPRTGTAEAFF
NA	TRBJ2-2	NA	TRBV4-1	TGCGCCAGCAGCCAAGATGGGGGACTGCTGAACACCGGGGAGCTGTTTTTT	CASSQDGGLLNTGELFF